A single sample is the source of the 32 T cell receptor beta chains below, sequenced in a study of CD8+CD57+ T cells in acquired aplastic anemia. Sequenced patients had shown CD8+CD57+ cell expansion by flow cytometry. Profiling that covered TCR beta VDJ and CDR3 relied on genomic DNA as its template. TCRdb itself ran the reads through MiXCR, one entry per CDR3 protein. This table has just over 150,000 distinct CDR3 sequences, less than 50% appearing once. Material: sorted CD4+, CD8+, or CD8+CD57+ T cells (not recorded which) from PBMCs. Every receptor here comes from a human donor with aplastic anemia.

This clonotype showed up many times. The chain combines TRBV3-1 with TRBJ2-1, with TRBD2 identical over 8 bases. Germline V gene lookup returns CDR1 LGHDT and CDR2 YNNKEL (reference sequence). Germline trimming cut 6 bases from V and 10 bases from J; bases unmatched to any gene: 2. CDR3 length equals 11 residues. The CDR3 here is CASRRLAEQFF. CDR3 DNA: TGTGCCAGCAGGAGACTAGCGGAGCAGTTCTTC.

This clonotype was found a few times. The chain employs TRBV10-2 and TRBJ1-5, with D uncertain. With 8 bases removed from V and 5 bases from J, the gap between germline ends came to 4 bases. Germline V gene data show CDR1 as WSHSY and CDR2 as SAAADI. CDR3 length: 10 amino acids. The CDR3 nucleotides read TGCGCCAGCCAATATCAGCCCCAGCATTTT. Protein product: CASQYQPQHF.

A single count supports this clonotype. A much larger clone is a single base away; this may be a read error. The chain is built from TRBV6-5 and TRBJ1-1; D gene unclear. The CDR3 totals 14 residues. CDR1 is MNHEY and CDR2 is SVGAGI in the germline V gene. CDR3 DNA: TGTGCCGGCAGTTACGCCTCTAAGGGAACTGAAGCTTTCTTT. It codes for CAGSYASKGTEAFF.

A few counts support this clonotype. The chain links TRBV10-3 to TRBJ2-7; D not certain. Looked up from germline, CDR1 is ENHRY and CDR2 is SYGVKD. Trimming stripped 4 bases from V and 5 bases from J, with 18 bases between. The CDR3 totals 15 residues. The CDR3 DNA follows: TGTGCCATCAGTGGAATCGACGTTACAGTAAACGAGCAGTACTTC. Translated: CAISGIDVTVNEQYF.

CDR3 sequence (DNA): TGCAGCGCAGGGAGGGGTCTAGACACCGGGGAGCTGTTTTTT. Translating it yields CSAGRGLDTGELFF. The chain couples TRBV29-1 to TRBJ2-2; 7 bases match TRBD2. V lost 7 bases and J lost 3; bases outside the gene matches: 8. The CDR3 contains 14 residues. Germline-derived CDR1 and CDR2 are SQVTM and ANQGSEA.

This chain uses TRBV4-1 with TRBJ2-5; 12 bases map to TRBD2. The V gene's germline CDR1 is MGHRA and CDR2 YSYEKL. This CDR3 has 17 amino acids. With 1 base clipped from V and 4 bases from J, the junction kept 7 bases outside the gene matches. The CDR3 reads CASSQGTSGATGETQYF. The CDR3 DNA sequence: TGCGCCAGCAGCCAAGGGACTAGCGGGGCCACAGGAGAGACCCAGTACTTC.

This clonotype was counted at least ten times. This chain joins TRBV24-1 and TRBJ1-2; D gene uncertain. V was pared by 3 bases and J by 6 bases, with 10 bases between. Germline CDR1 and CDR2: KGHDR and SFDVKD. There are 13 residues in the CDR3. The CDR3 DNA is TGTGCCACCAGTGATCCTTCTGCCCATGGCTACACCTTC. Protein: CATSDPSAHGYTF.

This clonotype has only a few counts. The CDR3 nucleotides read TGTGCCACCTTACTAACGTGGGTAGCTGAAGCTTTCTTT. Its protein product is CATLLTWVAEAFF. This chain joins TRBV6-6 and TRBJ1-1; D is unclear. CDR3 length equals 13 residues. Deletions cut 10 bases from V and 6 bases from J, with 18 bases between. Looked up from germline, CDR1 is MNHNY and CDR2 is SVGAGI (reference sequence).

CDR3: CASSLDWGDTQYF. DNA for the CDR3: TGTGCCAGCAGTTTGGATTGGGGTGATACGCAGTATTTT. The J gene is TRBJ2-3, the V gene TRBV27; no clear D gene. The CDR3 extends over 13 amino acids. Germline V gives CDR1 MNHEY, CDR2 SMNVEV (reference sequence). V lost 3 bases and J lost 6, with 10 bases in between.

This clonotype has only a few counts. The chain links TRBV24-1 to TRBJ1-5; TRBD1 aligns across 10 bases. The CDR3 runs 14 residues. Unmatched junction bases numbered 4, after V lost 3 bases and J lost 9 bases. CDR1 and CDR2 (germline): KGHDR, SFDVKD. The CDR3 DNA is TGTGCCACCAGTGATGGACAGGGGGATTGGCCCCAGCATTTT. This translates into CATSDGQGDWPQHF.

This clonotype was found many times. The chain is built from TRBV20-1 and TRBJ2-7; possibly TRBD1 for D (6 bases). The germline V gene has CDR1 DFQATT and CDR2 SNEGSKA (reference sequence). Trimming took off 0 bases at V and 0 bases at J, with 12 bases between the two ends. The CDR3 is made up of 15 amino acids. The CDR3 spells CSARDQAGASYEQYF. The CDR3 DNA follows: TGCAGTGCTAGAGATCAGGCAGGGGCCTCCTACGAGCAGTACTTC.

The rearrangement joins TRBV10-3 to TRBJ2-1; 9 bases match TRBD2. Trimming took 0 bases from V and 6 from J; bases not matched to a gene: 3. Germline assignment: CDR1 ENHRY and CDR2 SYGVKD. The CDR3 contains 15 residues. The CDR3, as DNA: TGTGCCATCAGTGAGTCTCCTAGCGGGGTCAATGAGCAGTTCTTC. It codes for CAISESPSGVNEQFF.

The rearrangement links TRBV24-1 to TRBJ2-5; 8 bases match TRBD1. The V segment lost 3 bases and the J segment 3 bases; nucleotides outside the gene matches: 5. The CDR3 totals 15 residues. Germline CDR1 KGHDR, CDR2 SFDVKD. CDR3 sequence (DNA): TGTGCCACCAGTGATAAGGGACAGGCCAAAGAGACCCAGTACTTC. Encoded protein: CATSDKGQAKETQYF.

This clonotype has a handful of counts. V and J are TRBV20-1 and TRBJ2-7; D remains unclear. Trimming removed 1 base from V and 3 bases from J, with 4 bases in between. The CDR3 runs 11 residues. The V gene's germline CDR1 is DFQATT and CDR2 SNEGSKA (reference sequence). Here the CDR3 DNA reads TGCAGTGCTAGAGCGGGCTACGAGCAGTACTTC. Protein: CSARAGYEQYF.

This clonotype was recorded only once. CDR3 DNA: TGTGCCACCTCGTACTACAATGAGCAGTTCTTC. As protein: CATSYYNEQFF. The V call is TRBV19, the J call TRBJ2-1; unclear D gene. Germline loops: CDR1 LNHDA, CDR2 SQIVND (reference sequence). The CDR3 covers 11 residues. With 10 bases removed from V and 3 bases from J, the gap between germline ends came to 7 bases.

This clonotype was found many times. The chain combines TRBV24-1 with TRBJ2-5; 8 bases are a match to TRBD1. After removal of 2 bases from V and 5 bases from J, the junction contained 12 bases not matched to a gene. Germline CDR1 KGHDR, CDR2 SFDVKD. The CDR3 runs 17 residues. This CDR3 reads CATSDYLSDRDGETQYF. The DNA for the CDR3 is TGTGCCACCAGTGATTACTTGTCGGACAGGGACGGGGAGACCCAGTACTTC.

Only a few counts were recorded for this clonotype. The chain couples TRBV19 to TRBJ1-2; a possible D gene is TRBD1 (6 bases). CDR1 and CDR2 from the germline V gene are LNHDA and SQIVND (reference sequence). The CDR3 extends over 13 amino acids. Trimming stripped 7 bases from V and 10 bases from J, with 19 bases between. The CDR3 nucleotides read TGTGCCAGTACCCCACCCAGGACAGACCTCTACACCTTC. It translates to CASTPPRTDLYTF.

This clonotype has at least ten counts. The chain employs TRBV7-2 and TRBJ1-5, with TRBD1 identical over 8 bases. CDR3 length equals 15 residues. From germline, CDR1 is SGHTA and CDR2 FQGNSA. V shed 5 bases and J 6 bases; nucleotides not matched to a gene: 9. DNA for the CDR3: TGTGCCAGCAGCGCGGACAGGGAGATTGGTCAGCCCCAGCATTTT. Residues: CASSADREIGQPQHF.

The V and J genes are TRBV20-1 and TRBJ2-7, with 7 nucleotides matching TRBD2. The CDR3 length is 13 residues. Unmatched junction bases numbered 5, after V lost 0 bases and J lost 6 bases. Germline CDR1 DFQATT, CDR2 SNEGSKA (reference sequence). CDR3 DNA: TGCAGTGCTAGAGATCGGTCGGGGGGCGAGCAGTACTTC. Translating it yields CSARDRSGGEQYF.

This clonotype was recorded at least ten times. This sequence joins TRBV4-1 and TRBJ2-7; possibly TRBD1 for D (5 bases). The V gene's germline CDR1 is MGHRA and CDR2 YSYEKL. CDR3 size: 14 residues. V shed 1 base and J shed 2 bases, with 9 bases lying between them. The CDR3 DNA follows: TGCGCCAGCAGCCAAGTAGACAGCACCTACGAGCAGTACTTC. Translated, it gives CASSQVDSTYEQYF.

This clonotype was observed many times. V gene TRBV9 combines with J gene TRBJ1-2; D uncertain. V lost 0 bases to trimming and J lost 6 bases, with 18 bases between them. This CDR3 has 16 residues. Germline assignment: CDR1 SGDLS and CDR2 YYNGEE. In DNA, the CDR3 is TGTGCCAGCAGCGTAGAGGTAGGGCAACTAGGCGATGGCTACACCTTC. Amino acid sequence: CASSVEVGQLGDGYTF.

This clonotype was seen at least ten times. The chain joins TRBV20-1 to TRBJ2-7, with D perhaps matching TRBD2 (6 bases). CDR3 size: 14 residues. Trimming stripped 5 bases from V and 2 bases from J, with 16 bases between. CDR1 and CDR2 (germline): DFQATT, SNEGSKA (reference sequence). The DNA for the CDR3 is TGCAGTGCTTCCCCGGGACTCGATACCTACGAGCAGTACTTC. This gives the protein CSASPGLDTYEQYF.

This clonotype was seen repeatedly, ten times or more. V and J are TRBV11-3 and TRBJ2-5, with TRBD2 identical over 12 bases. V shed 4 bases and J 5 bases; nucleotides not matched to a gene: 11. Per the germline V gene, CDR1 is SGHNT and CDR2 is YENEEA. The CDR3 extends over 17 amino acids. CDR3 coding DNA: TGTGCCAGCAGCTCCGGACTAGCGGGGTACTTGGTGGAGACCCAGTACTTC. Amino acid sequence: CASSSGLAGYLVETQYF.

Ten or more counts support this clonotype. The germline gene is not matched at one end of the junction; a read error may be the cause. The chain carries TRBV7-7 and TRBJ2-3; D might be TRBD1 or TRBD2, each matching 5 bases. The length of the CDR3 is 15 residues. Looked up from germline, CDR1 is SSHAT and CDR2 is FNYEAQ (reference sequence). CDR3 coding DNA: TGTGCTAGCAGTTATTATCCGGGACCGGCAGATACGCAGTATTTT. Protein sequence: CASSYYPGPADTQYF.

This clonotype was found many times. The chain employs TRBV7-2 and TRBJ2-3; 7 bases match TRBD2. The CDR3 covers 14 residues. The V segment lost 3 bases and the J segment 1 base; nucleotides outside the gene matches: 1. Germline V gene sequence: CDR1 SGHTA, CDR2 FQGNSA. The CDR3 region is CASSLAGGTDTQYF. The CDR3 region has the DNA TGTGCCAGCAGCTTGGCGGGGGGCACAGATACGCAGTATTTT.

This clonotype was seen repeatedly, ten times or more. This chain's CDR3 is CASSPPGDRANYGYTF. The CDR3 region has the DNA TGTGCCAGCAGCCCGCCGGGGGACAGGGCTAACTATGGCTACACCTTC. V and J are TRBV7-9 and TRBJ1-2; 9 nucleotides align to TRBD1. The germline V gene has CDR1 SEHNR and CDR2 FQNEAQ (reference sequence). Losses at the gene ends were 5 bases for V and 0 bases for J; bases not matched to a gene: 7. The CDR3 covers 16 residues.

The chain links TRBV29-1 to TRBJ1-2; D is uncertain. V was trimmed by 4 bases and J by 5 bases, leaving 11 bases between them. There are 12 residues in the CDR3. Germline V gene data show CDR1 as SQVTM and CDR2 as ANQGSEA. This CDR3 reads CSVVRSEYGYTF. Here the CDR3 DNA reads TGCAGCGTTGTAAGATCTGAGTATGGCTACACCTTC. Looking up the rest from reference TRBV29-1 and TRBJ1-2 gives the full variable domain: SAVISQKPSRDICQRGTSLTIQCQVDSQVTMMFWYRQQPGQSLTLIATANQGSEATYESGFVIDKFPISRPNLTFSTLTVSNMSPEDSSIYLCSVVRSEYGYTFGSGTRLTVV.

This clonotype has only one observation. The chain links TRBV29-1 to TRBJ1-2; tentatively, D is TRBD1 (6 bases). V shed 4 bases and J shed 6 bases, with 15 bases lying between them. This CDR3 comprises 13 residues. In germline, CDR1 is SQVTM, CDR2 ANQGSEA. Here the CDR3 reads CSVGYVQGNGYTF. CDR3 nucleotide sequence: TGCAGCGTTGGCTATGTGCAGGGGAATGGCTACACCTTC.

The V gene is TRBV27, the J gene TRBJ2-7; no definite D call. CDR3 length: 12 amino acids. Germline CDR1 reads MNHEY; CDR2 reads SMNVEV (reference sequence). V was shortened by 6 bases and J by 3 bases, with 9 bases between the two germline ends. The CDR3 spells CASSSLGYEQYF. The CDR3, as DNA: TGTGCCAGCAGCTCACTCGGCTACGAGCAGTACTTC.

This clonotype appeared a few times. The chain uses TRBV28 and TRBJ2-7; TRBD2 matches 8 bases. The CDR3 is 13 residues long. Germline V gene sequence: CDR1 MDHEN, CDR2 SYDVKM. The J segment lost 3 bases and the V segment lost 5 bases, leaving 3 bases of the junction unmatched. CDR3 in amino acids: CASSTAGDYEQYF. The CDR3 bases are TGTGCCAGCAGTACAGCGGGAGACTACGAGCAGTACTTC.

The V gene is TRBV5-1, the J gene TRBJ1-6; D perhaps matches TRBD1 (5 bases). Between the trimmed V and J ends, which lost 0 bases and 6 bases, there was a span of 10 bases. From germline, CDR1 is SGHRS and CDR2 YFSETQ. The CDR3 runs 15 residues. In nucleotides, the CDR3 is TGCGCCAGCAGCTTGGGTGTTGGGGGTAATTCACCCCTCCACTTT. It encodes CASSLGVGGNSPLHF.

This clonotype was observed at least ten times. This chain joins TRBV6-1 and TRBJ1-1; a possible D gene is TRBD1 (6 bases). CDR3 length equals 13 residues. The germline V gene has CDR1 MNHNS and CDR2 SASEGT. V dropped 3 bases and J dropped 6 bases, with 11 bases sitting between them. The CDR3 sequence is CASSDGGWAEAFF. In DNA form, the CDR3 reads TGTGCCAGCAGTGACGGGGGCTGGGCTGAAGCTTTCTTT.